These 17 T cell receptor beta chains were all obtained from the same sample, sequenced in a study of PD-1 blockade in classical Hodgkin lymphoma. Measured with immunoSEQ multiplex PCR; TCRdb has only the in-frame clones, and not every one. Among about 30,000 clones listed, roughly 70% were seen once. All patients experienced relapse after autologous stem cell transplantation, and brentuximab vedotin exposure was variable. The sample was peripheral blood mononuclear cells (PBMCs), taken before the second cycle of nivolumab. The receptors here all came from a human donor with classical Hodgkin lymphoma.

The chain is built from TRBV14 and TRBJ2-7; D ambiguous. There are 14 residues in the CDR3. The V gene's germline CDR1 is SGHDN and CDR2 FVKESK. Trimming removed 0 bases at V and 5 bases at J, with 11 bases between. The CDR3 here is CASSQDITGNEQYF. The CDR3 DNA follows: TGTGCCAGCAGCCAAGATATCACCGGTAACGAGCAGTACTTC.

The genes are TRBV7-2 and TRBJ2-1; D uncertain. V was pared by 0 bases and J by 5 bases, with 8 bases between. The CDR3 spans 14 residues. Per germline, CDR1 SGHTA and CDR2 FQGNSA. The CDR3 region has the DNA TGTGCCAGCAGCTTAGCTTCTGGGAACAATGAGCAGTTCTTC. It specifies CASSLASGNNEQFF.

V usage is TRBV5-4 and J usage is TRBJ1-2; D gene ambiguous. Trimming removed 4 bases at V and 13 bases at J, with 20 bases between. The CDR3 covers 13 residues. The germline gives CDR1 SGHNT, CDR2 YYREEE (reference sequence). The CDR3 sequence: CASSPLRGKEATF. Written as DNA, the CDR3 is TGTGCCAGCAGCCCCCTGCGTGGGAAGGAGGCCACCTTC.

V usage is TRBV4-2 and J usage is TRBJ1-1; TRBD1 matches at 7 bases. The germline V gene has CDR1 LGHNA and CDR2 YNFKEQ. CDR3 length: 13 residues. V shed 4 bases, J shed 7 bases, and the junction held 6 bases outside the gene matches. The chain's CDR3 is CASSPGQVDEAFF. CDR3 in DNA: TGTGCCAGCAGCCCCGGACAGGTTGATGAAGCTTTCTTT.

This chain connects TRBV9 to TRBJ2-3; the D is unclear. Trimming removed 0 bases from V and 6 bases from J, with 17 bases in between. CDR1 is SGDLS and CDR2 is YYNGEE in the germline V gene. This CDR3 is 16 amino acids long. CDR3 residues: CASSVVGTDPRDTQYF. Written as DNA, the CDR3 is TGTGCCAGCAGCGTAGTCGGCACGGACCCTAGGGATACGCAGTATTTT.

This clone was found a few times. The rearrangement links TRBV5-1 to TRBJ2-1; 8 bases line up with TRBD1. Germline loops: CDR1 SGHRS, CDR2 YFSETQ. The CDR3 runs 15 residues. J lost 9 bases, V lost 2 bases, and 10 bases had no gene match. Here the CDR3 reads CASSFRTGLSGEQFF. CDR3 bases: TGCGCCAGCAGCTTCCGGACAGGGTTAAGCGGTGAGCAGTTCTTC.

The chain recombines TRBV5-5 with TRBJ2-4; TRBD2 aligns across 7 bases. CDR1 is SGHKS, CDR2 YYEKEE, per germline (reference sequence). V trimming: 3 bases; J trimming: 2 bases; junction bases outside the gene matches: 17. The CDR3 totals 19 residues. DNA of the CDR3: TGTGCCAGCAGCTCCACTCTCTTTGGGGGAGGGGAATCCAAAAACATTCAGTACTTC. Its translation: CASSSTLFGGGESKNIQYF. The full variable domain, in which reference TRBV5-5 and TRBJ2-4 provide the parts outside the CDR3, is DAGVTQSPTHLIKTRGQQVTLRCSPISGHKSVSWYQQVLGQGPQFIFQYYEKEERGRGNFPDRFSARQFPNYSSELNVNALLLGDSALYLCASSSTLFGGGESKNIQYFGAGTRLSVL.

V and J are TRBV13 and TRBJ2-3; 7 nucleotides line up with TRBD1. The CDR3 runs to 16 residues. The V segment lost 5 bases and the J segment 5 bases; nucleotides outside the gene matches: 13. Germline V gene lookup returns CDR1 PRHDT and CDR2 FYEKMQ (reference sequence). As DNA, the CDR3 is TGTGCCAGCAGCACCCCCGAGGGGGCCCCCATAGATACGCAGTATTTT. Its translation: CASSTPEGAPIDTQYF.

This clone was observed a single time. The chain couples TRBV2 to TRBJ1-4; no firm D call. This CDR3 region has 14 residues. The V gene's germline CDR1 is SNHLY and CDR2 FYNNEI. Trimming shortened V by 8 bases and J by 5 bases, and 15 bases separated the two germline ends. The CDR3 is CASRFSRENEKLFF. The CDR3 DNA sequence: TGTGCCAGCCGCTTTTCACGGGAGAATGAAAAACTGTTTTTT.

The chain joins TRBV5-1 to TRBJ2-5; 11 bases are a match to TRBD2. The CDR3 length is 16 residues. With 7 bases clipped from V and 5 bases from J, the junction kept 13 bases outside the gene matches. Germline loops: CDR1 SGHRS, CDR2 YFSETQ. CDR3 nucleotides: TGCGCCAGCTACCTCGCCGTAGCGGGGGGGTCGGAGACCCAGTACTTC. It specifies CASYLAVAGGSETQYF.

CDR3 protein: CASRIRGRTDNEQFF. CDR3 nucleotides: TGTGCCAGCAGGATCAGGGGGCGTACGGACAATGAGCAGTTCTTC. V is TRBV5-6 and J is TRBJ2-1; 8 positions match TRBD1. Losses at the gene ends were 5 bases for V and 5 bases for J; bases not matched to a gene: 9. Germline CDR1 and CDR2: SGHDT and YYEEEE. CDR3 length: 15 residues. The whole variable domain, filled in from reference TRBV5-6 and TRBJ2-1, reads DAGVTQSPTHLIKTRGQQVTLRCSPKSGHDTVSWYQQALGQGPQFIFQYYEEEERQRGNFPDRFSGHQFPNYSSELNVNALLLGDSALYLCASRIRGRTDNEQFFGPGTRLTVL.

The V and J genes are TRBV5-6 and TRBJ2-5; TRBD1 aligns across 8 bases. Germline assignment: CDR1 SGHDT and CDR2 YYEEEE. V was clipped by 4 bases and J by 1 base; unmatched bases: 3. The CDR3 is 14 residues long. CDR3 protein: CASSLGTGQETQYF. DNA of the CDR3: TGTGCCAGCAGCCTTGGGACAGGCCAAGAGACCCAGTACTTC. The variable domain in full, completed from reference TRBV5-6 and TRBJ2-5, reads DAGVTQSPTHLIKTRGQQVTLRCSPKSGHDTVSWYQQALGQGPQFIFQYYEEEERQRGNFPDRFSGHQFPNYSSELNVNALLLGDSALYLCASSLGTGQETQYFGPGTRLLVL.

The chain employs TRBV6-6 and TRBJ2-7, with D tentatively TRBD1 or TRBD2 (5 bases each). This CDR3 is 11 amino acids long. Germline V CDR1 and CDR2: MNHNY, SVGAGI (reference sequence). With 6 bases removed from V and 7 bases from J, the gap between germline ends came to 10 bases. Written as DNA, the CDR3 is TGTGCCAGCAGCGGGGCTCGGGAGCAGTACTTC. It codes for CASSGAREQYF.

The CDR3 DNA sequence: TGTGCCAGCAGTACAGGGGGGGGCTACGAGCAGTACTTC. The encoded protein is CASSTGGGYEQYF. The rearrangement uses TRBV6-5 and TRBJ2-7; a possible D gene is TRBD1 (8 bases). Trimming removed 5 bases at V and 3 bases at J, with 11 bases between. The CDR3 length is 13 residues. Germline CDR1 MNHEY, CDR2 SVGAGI.

The rearrangement links TRBV28 to TRBJ1-2; D is uncertain. V was shortened by 2 bases and J by 8 bases, with 9 bases between the two germline ends. The V gene's germline CDR1 is MDHEN and CDR2 SYDVKM. This CDR3 has 12 residues. CDR3 sequence reads: CASSLRTVGYTF. The DNA for the CDR3 is TGTGCCAGCAGTTTAAGGACGGTAGGCTACACCTTC.

In nucleotides, the CDR3 is TGTGCCAGCAGTTCCACCCGGACGGATGCAATGTATGGCTACACCTTC. It is translated as CASSSTRTDAMYGYTF. V is TRBV28 and J is TRBJ1-2; D is uncertain. The CDR3 sequence is 16 residues long. CDR1 and CDR2 from the germline V gene are MDHEN and SYDVKM. With 4 bases removed from V and 5 bases from J, the gap between germline ends came to 20 bases.

The rearrangement joins TRBV5-1 to TRBJ2-3, with a tentative D call TRBD1 (5 bases). The CDR3 is 13 residues long. Looked up from germline, CDR1 is SGHRS and CDR2 is YFSETQ. V lost 0 bases to trimming and J lost 4 bases, with 6 bases between them. This CDR3 is CASSLAGSDTQYF. The DNA of the CDR3 is TGCGCCAGCAGCTTGGCAGGGTCAGATACGCAGTATTTT.